The rows below give T cell receptor beta chains drawn from one sample of a study of cytomegalovirus exposure and HLA in healthy donors. The data were produced by immunoSEQ multiplex PCR, yet TCRdb's version contains in-frame clones alone and is incomplete. The sample shows around 140,000 clones, around 80% of them seen only once. Sequenced material: PBMCs. The receptors shown here come from a female donor in good health and CMV-seronegative. Each CDR3 is given without its conserved first and last residue. D genes are given only for firm matches.

CDR3: ASSLGRNPEAF
V: TRBV5-1
D: .

CDR3: ASSLAAGAPSGELF
V: TRBV7-2
D: .

CDR3: ASQHRGEAPLH
V: TRBV19
D: TRBD1

CDR3: ASRLSGRPPYEQY
V: TRBV19
D: TRBD2

CDR3: ASRSSGLAGETQY
V: TRBV6-1
D: TRBD2

CDR3: ASSLASAGISTDTQY
V: TRBV7-9
D: .

CDR3: ASSLAGIGTGDGYT
V: TRBV5-1
D: TRBD1

CDR3: ASSFAGMDTQY
V: TRBV7-9
D: .

CDR3: ASSRGQGWGNYGYT
V: TRBV4-3
D: TRBD1

CDR3: ASSSSGVMTGELF
V: TRBV11-3
D: TRBD2

CDR3: ASSLAGTASTDTQY
V: TRBV5-1
D: TRBD1

CDR3: ASSPRDRDYEQY
V: TRBV5-1
D: TRBD1

CDR3: ASSLAPGQGLYEQY
V: TRBV5-1
D: TRBD1